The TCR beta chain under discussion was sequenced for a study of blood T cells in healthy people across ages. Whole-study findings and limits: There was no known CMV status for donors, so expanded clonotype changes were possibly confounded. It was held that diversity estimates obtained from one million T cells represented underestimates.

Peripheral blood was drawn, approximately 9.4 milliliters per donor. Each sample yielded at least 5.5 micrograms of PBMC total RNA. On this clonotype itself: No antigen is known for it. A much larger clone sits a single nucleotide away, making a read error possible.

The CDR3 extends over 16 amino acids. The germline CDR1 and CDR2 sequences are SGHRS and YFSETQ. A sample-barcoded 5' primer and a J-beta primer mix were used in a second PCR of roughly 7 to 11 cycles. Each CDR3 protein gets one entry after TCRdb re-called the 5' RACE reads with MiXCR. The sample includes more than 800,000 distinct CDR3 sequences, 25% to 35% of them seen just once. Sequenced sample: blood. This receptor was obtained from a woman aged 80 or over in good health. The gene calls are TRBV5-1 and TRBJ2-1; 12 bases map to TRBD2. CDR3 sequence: CASSGLTSGGHNEQVF. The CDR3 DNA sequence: TGCGCCAGCAGCGGACTAACTAGCGGGGGGCACAATGAGCAGGTCTTC.